This entry features one TCR beta chain sequence. The entry originates in a study of cytomegalovirus exposure and HLA in healthy donors. Use of 60 Vbeta and 13 Jbeta primers characterized the PCR. Clones were sequenced by immunoSEQ multiplex PCR, and TCRdb holds only the in-frame ones, with some missing. The sample carries some 190,000 clones, 80% recorded once. The CDR3 runs 17 residues. Germline CDR1 reads MNHNS; CDR2 reads SASEGT. V shed 2 bases and J shed 1 base, with 15 bases lying between them. The chain is built from TRBV6-1 and TRBJ1-5; D might be TRBD1 (5 bases). The specimen was PBMCs. The receptor comes from a woman in her twenties or thirties in good health and CMV-seronegative. CDR3 DNA: TGTGCCAGCAGTGAATGGAAGGGGCTTGGGAGCAATCAGCCCCAGCATTTT. This sequence encodes CASSEWKGLGSNQPQHF.